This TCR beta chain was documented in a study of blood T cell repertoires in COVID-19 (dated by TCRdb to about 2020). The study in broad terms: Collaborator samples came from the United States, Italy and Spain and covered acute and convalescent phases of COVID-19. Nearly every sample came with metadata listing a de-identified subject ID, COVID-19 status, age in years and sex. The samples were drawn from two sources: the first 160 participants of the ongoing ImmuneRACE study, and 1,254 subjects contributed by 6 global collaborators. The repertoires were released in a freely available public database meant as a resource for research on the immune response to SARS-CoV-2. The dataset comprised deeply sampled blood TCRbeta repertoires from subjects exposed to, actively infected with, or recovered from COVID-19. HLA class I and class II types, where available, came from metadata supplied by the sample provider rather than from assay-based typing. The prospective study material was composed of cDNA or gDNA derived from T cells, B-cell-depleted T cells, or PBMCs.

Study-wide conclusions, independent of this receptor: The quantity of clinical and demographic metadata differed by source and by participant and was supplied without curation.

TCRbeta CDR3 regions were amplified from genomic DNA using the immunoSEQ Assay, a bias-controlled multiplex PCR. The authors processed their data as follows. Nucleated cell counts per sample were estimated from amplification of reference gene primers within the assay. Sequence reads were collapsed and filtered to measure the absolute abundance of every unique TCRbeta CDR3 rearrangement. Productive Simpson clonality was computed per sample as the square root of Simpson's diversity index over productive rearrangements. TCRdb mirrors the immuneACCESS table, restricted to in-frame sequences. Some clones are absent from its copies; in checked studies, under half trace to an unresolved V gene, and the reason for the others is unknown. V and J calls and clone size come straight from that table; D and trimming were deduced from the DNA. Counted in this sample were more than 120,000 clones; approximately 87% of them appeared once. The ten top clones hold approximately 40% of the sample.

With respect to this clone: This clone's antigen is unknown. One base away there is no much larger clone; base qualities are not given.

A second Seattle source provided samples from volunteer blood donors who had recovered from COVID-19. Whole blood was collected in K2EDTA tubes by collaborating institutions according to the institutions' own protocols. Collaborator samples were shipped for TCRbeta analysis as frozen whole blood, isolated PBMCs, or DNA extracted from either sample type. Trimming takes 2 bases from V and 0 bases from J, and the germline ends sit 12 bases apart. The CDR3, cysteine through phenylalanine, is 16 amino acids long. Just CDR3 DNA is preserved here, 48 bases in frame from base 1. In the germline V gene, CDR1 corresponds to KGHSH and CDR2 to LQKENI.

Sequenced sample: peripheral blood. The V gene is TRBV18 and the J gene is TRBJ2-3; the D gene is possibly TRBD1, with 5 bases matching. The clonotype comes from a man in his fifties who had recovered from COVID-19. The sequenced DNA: TGTGCCAGCTCACCAGTCGACAGAACTAGCACAGATACGCAGTATTTT. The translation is CASSPVDRTSTDTQYF.